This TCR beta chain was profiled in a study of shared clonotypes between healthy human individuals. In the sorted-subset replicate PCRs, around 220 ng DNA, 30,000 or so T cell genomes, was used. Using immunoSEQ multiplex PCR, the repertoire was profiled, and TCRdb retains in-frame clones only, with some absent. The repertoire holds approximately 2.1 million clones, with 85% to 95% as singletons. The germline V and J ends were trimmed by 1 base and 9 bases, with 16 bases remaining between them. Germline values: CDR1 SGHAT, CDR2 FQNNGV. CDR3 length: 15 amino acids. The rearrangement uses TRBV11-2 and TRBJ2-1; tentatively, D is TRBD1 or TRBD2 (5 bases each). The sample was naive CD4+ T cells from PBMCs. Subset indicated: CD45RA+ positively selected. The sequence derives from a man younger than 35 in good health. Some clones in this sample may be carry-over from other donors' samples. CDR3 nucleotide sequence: TGTGCCAGCAGCTTAGTAACAGGCGCTGGGGGTGAGCAGTTCTTC. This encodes CASSLVTGAGGEQFF.